This T cell receptor (beta chain) is from a study of shared clonotypes between healthy human individuals. At the level of the study: The cohort comprised a couple of women and a few men. Their ages spanned 18 to 49 years.

The data were produced by immunoSEQ multiplex PCR, yet TCRdb's version contains in-frame clones alone and is incomplete. Of millions of clones detected, around 94% appear once; the ten largest clones hold roughly 0.13%. V was cut by 1 base and J by 2 bases, with 12 bases left in between. The germline CDR1 and CDR2 sequences are SEHNR and FQNEAQ (reference sequence). The CDR3 is made up of 16 amino acids. Sequencing was carried out using naive CD4+ T cells sorted from blood. Subset reported: CD45RA+ positively selected. The clonotype comes from a man aged 18 to 29 in good health. The V call is TRBV7-9, the J call TRBJ2-1, with D tentatively TRBD2 (5 bases). DNA for the CDR3: TGTGCCAGCAGCTTAGGATTGGAGGTGACCTACAATGAGCAGTTCTTC. Amino acids: CASSLGLEVTYNEQFF.